This T cell receptor beta chain was recovered during a study of blood T cells in healthy people across ages. The study's findings and limits: The CMV status of each donor remained undetermined, and this could have confounded shifts in expanded clonotypes. Naive CD4+ cells and diversity were both higher in long-lived donors than in aged donors.

This clonotype was counted a few times. Its antigen is still unknown. The V end was cut by 3 bases, the J end by 4 bases, with 13 bases between. Germline assignment: CDR1 SGHRS and CDR2 YFSETQ. The CDR3 runs to 14 residues. Through a sample-barcoded 5' primer and a J-beta primer mix, a second PCR was run for roughly 6 to 12 cycles. TCRdb processed the 5' RACE reads anew with MiXCR; each CDR3 protein has one entry. This sample has around 1,900,000 distinct CDR3 sequences, with approximately 39% found just once. Sequencing used blood. This chain connects TRBV5-1 to TRBJ1-1; a weak D match, TRBD1 (6 bases). The clonotype was recovered from a human donor in good health. CDR3 protein: CASSSLQGSTEAFF. The DNA of the CDR3 is TGCGCCAGCAGCTCGTTACAGGGTAGCACTGAAGCTTTCTTT.